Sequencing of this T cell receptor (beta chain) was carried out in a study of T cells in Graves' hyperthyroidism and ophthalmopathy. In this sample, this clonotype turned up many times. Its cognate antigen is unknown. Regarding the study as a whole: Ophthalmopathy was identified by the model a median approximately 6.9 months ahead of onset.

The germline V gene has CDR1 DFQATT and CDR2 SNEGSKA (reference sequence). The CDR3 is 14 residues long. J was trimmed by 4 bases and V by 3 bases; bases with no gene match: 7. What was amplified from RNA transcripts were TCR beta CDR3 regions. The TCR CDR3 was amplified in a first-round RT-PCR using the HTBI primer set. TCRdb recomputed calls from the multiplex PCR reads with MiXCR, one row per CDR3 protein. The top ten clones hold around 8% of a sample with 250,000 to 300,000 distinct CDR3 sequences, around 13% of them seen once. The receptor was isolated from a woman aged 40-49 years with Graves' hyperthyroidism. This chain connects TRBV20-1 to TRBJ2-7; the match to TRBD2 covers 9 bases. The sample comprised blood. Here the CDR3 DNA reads TGCAGTGCTAGCGTAGCGGGAGTGAGTTACGAGCAGTACTTC. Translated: CSASVAGVSYEQYF.